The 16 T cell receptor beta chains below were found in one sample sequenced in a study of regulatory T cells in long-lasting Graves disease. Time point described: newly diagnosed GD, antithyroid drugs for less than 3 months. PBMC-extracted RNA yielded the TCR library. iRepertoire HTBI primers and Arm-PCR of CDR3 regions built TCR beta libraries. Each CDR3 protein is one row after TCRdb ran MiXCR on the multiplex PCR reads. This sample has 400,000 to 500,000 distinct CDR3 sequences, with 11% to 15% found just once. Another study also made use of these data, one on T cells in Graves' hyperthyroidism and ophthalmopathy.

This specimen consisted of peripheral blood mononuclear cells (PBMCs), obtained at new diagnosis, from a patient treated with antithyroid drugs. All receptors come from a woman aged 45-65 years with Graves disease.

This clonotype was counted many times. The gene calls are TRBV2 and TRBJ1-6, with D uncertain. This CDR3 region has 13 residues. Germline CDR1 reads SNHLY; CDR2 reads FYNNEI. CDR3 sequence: CAGGRMHDSPLHF. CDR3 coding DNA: TGTGCGGGTGGGCGCATGCACGATTCACCCCTCCACTTT. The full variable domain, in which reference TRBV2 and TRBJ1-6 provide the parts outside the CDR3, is EPEVTQTPSHQVTQMGQEVILRCVPISNHLYFYWYRQILGQKVEFLVSFYNNEISEKSEIFDDQFSVERPDGSNFTLKIRSTKLEDSAMYFCAGGRMHDSPLHFGNGTRLTVT.

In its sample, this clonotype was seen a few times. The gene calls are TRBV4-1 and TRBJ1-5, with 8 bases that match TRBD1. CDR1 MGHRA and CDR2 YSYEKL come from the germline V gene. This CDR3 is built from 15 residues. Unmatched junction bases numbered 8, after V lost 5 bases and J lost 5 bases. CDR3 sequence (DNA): TGCGCCAGCAGCGCGACAGGGGTAGAAGATCAGCCCCAGCATTTT. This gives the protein CASSATGVEDQPQHF.

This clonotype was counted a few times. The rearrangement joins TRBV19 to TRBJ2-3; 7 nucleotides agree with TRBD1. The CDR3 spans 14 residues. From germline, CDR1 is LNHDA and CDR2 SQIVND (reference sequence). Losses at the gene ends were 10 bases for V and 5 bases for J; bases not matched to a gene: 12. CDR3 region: CATTVRQGGDTQYF. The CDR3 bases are TGTGCCACCACAGTACGACAGGGTGGAGATACGCAGTATTTT.

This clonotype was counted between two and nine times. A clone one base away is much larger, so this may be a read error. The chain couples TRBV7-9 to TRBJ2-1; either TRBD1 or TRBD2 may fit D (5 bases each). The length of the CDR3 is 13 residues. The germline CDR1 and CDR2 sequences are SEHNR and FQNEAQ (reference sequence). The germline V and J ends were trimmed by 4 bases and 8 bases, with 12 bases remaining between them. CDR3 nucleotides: TGTGCCAGCAGCTCACGACGGGGCCATGAGCAGTTCTTC. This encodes CASSSRRGHEQFF. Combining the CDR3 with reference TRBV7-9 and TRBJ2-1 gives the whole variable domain DTGVSQNPRHKITKRGQNVTFRCDPISEHNRLYWYRQTLGQGPEFLTYFQNEAQLEKSRLLSDRFSAERPKGSFSTLEIQRTEQGDSAMYLCASSSRRGHEQFFGPGTRLTVL.

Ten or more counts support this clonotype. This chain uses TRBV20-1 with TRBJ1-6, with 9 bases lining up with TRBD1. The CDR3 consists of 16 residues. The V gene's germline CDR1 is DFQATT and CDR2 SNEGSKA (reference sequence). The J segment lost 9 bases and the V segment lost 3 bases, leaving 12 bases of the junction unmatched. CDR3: CSASGRDRVLSSPLHF. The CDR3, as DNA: TGCAGTGCTAGCGGCCGGGACAGGGTTCTTTCTTCACCCCTCCACTTT.

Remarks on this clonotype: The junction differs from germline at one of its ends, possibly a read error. The CDR3 region has the DNA TGTGTCAGCAGCTTAGAAAATGTAGTAGAGACCCAGTACTTC. This encodes CVSSLENVVETQYF. This chain uses TRBV7-8 with TRBJ2-5; no clear D. Germline V gene sequence: CDR1 SGHVS, CDR2 FQNEAQ. This CDR3 contains 14 residues.

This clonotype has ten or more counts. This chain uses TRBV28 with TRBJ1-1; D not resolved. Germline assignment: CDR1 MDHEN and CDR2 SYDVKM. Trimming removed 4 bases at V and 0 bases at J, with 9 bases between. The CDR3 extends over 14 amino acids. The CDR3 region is CASSSPWLNTEAFF. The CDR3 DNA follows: TGTGCCAGCAGTTCACCTTGGTTGAACACTGAAGCTTTCTTT.

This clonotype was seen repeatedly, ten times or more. CDR3 loop: CASSETHQLAGGPQETQYF. CDR3 nucleotide sequence: TGTGCCAGCAGCGAGACACACCAACTAGCGGGAGGGCCGCAAGAGACCCAGTACTTC. V usage is TRBV6-1 and J usage is TRBJ2-5, with 13 bases identical to TRBD2. With V trimmed by 6 bases and J by 2 bases, 15 bases remained unmatched. This CDR3 is 19 amino acids long. Germline CDR1 and CDR2: MNHNS and SASEGT.

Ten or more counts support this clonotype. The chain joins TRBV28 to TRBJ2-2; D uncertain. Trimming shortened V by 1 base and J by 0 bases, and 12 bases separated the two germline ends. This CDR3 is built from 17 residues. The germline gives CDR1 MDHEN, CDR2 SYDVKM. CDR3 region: CASSLSGSHANTGELFF. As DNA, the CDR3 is TGTGCCAGCAGTTTATCCGGCTCCCACGCGAACACCGGGGAGCTGTTTTTT.

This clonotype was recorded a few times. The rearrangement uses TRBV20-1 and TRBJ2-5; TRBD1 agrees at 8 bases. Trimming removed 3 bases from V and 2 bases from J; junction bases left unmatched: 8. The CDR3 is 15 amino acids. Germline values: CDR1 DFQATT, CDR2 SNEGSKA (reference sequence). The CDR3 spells CSASSGQGVQETQYF. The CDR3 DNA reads TGCAGTGCTAGTTCCGGACAGGGAGTTCAAGAGACCCAGTACTTC.

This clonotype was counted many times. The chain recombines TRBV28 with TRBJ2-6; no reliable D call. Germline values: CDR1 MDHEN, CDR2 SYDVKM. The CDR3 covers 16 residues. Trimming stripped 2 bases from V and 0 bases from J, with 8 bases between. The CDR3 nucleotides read TGTGCCAGCAGTTTAGCGGCAGTCTCTGGGGCCAACGTCCTGACTTTC. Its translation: CASSLAAVSGANVLTF.

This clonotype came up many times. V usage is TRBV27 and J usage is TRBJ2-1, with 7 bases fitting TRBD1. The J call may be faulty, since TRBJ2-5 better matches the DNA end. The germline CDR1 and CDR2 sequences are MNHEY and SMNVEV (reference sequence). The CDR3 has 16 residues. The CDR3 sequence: CASSLEGARFGETQYF. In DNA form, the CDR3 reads TGTGCCAGCAGTCTTGAGGGGGCGAGGTTCGGAGAGACCCAGTACTTC.

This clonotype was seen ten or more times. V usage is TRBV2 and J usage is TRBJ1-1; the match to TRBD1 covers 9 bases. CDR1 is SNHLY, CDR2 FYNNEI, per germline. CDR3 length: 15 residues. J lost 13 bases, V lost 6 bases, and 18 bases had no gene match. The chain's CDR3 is CASRPGEGQGICSFF. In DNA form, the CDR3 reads TGTGCCAGCAGACCCGGGGAGGGACAGGGTATATGTAGTTTCTTT.

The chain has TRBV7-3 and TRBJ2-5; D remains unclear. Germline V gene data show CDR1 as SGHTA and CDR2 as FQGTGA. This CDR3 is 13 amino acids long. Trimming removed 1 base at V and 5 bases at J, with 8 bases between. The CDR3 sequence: CASSLRVSETQYF. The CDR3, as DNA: TGTGCCAGCAGCTTAAGGGTATCCGAGACCCAGTACTTC.

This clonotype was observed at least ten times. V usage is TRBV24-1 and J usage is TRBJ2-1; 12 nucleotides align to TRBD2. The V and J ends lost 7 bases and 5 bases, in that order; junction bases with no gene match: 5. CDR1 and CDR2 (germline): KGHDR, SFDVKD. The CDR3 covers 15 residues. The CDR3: CATSLTSGGNNEQFF. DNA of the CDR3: TGTGCCACCAGCTTGACTAGCGGGGGAAACAATGAGCAGTTCTTC.

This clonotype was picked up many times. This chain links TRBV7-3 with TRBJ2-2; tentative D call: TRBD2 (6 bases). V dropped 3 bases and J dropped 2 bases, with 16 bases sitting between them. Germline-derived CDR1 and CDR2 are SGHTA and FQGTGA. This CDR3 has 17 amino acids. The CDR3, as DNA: TGTGCCAGCAGCTTCCCCGTCGGGACTCATAACACCGGGGAGCTGTTTTTT. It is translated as CASSFPVGTHNTGELFF.